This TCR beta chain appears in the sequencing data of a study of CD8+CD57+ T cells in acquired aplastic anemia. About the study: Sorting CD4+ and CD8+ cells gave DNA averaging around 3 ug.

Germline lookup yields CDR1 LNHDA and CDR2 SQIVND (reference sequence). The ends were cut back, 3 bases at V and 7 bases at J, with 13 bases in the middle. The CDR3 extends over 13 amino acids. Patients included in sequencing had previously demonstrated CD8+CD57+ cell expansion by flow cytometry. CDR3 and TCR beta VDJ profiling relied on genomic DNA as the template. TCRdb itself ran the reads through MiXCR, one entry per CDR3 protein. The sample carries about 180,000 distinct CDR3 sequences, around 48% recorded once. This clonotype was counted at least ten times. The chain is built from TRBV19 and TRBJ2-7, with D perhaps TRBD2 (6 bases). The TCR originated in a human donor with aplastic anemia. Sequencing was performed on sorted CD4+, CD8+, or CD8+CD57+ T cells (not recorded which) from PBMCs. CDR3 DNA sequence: TGTGCCAGTAGTATGATAGAGGGAGGAGAGCAGTACTTC. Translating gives CASSMIEGGEQYF.